Described below is a single T cell receptor (beta chain) sequence and its context. The antigen remains unidentified. The CDR3 length is 15 residues. Trimming pared 6 bases from V and 4 bases from J, leaving 16 bases between. Germline CDR1 and CDR2: SGDLS and YYNGEE. This sample was included in a study of T cell responses to AZD1222 COVID-19 vaccine. This table comes from immunoSEQ multiplex PCR, and its TCRdb copy is limited to in-frame clones, with some not included. The table lists 90,000 or so clones, approximately 90% of them singletons. Study observations and caveats: Variant regions that are unmutated are reportedly the target of nearly half of spike-specific TCRs.

Second doses at about 4 or about 12 weeks were pooled. The sample was peripheral blood, taken 28 days after the second AZD1222 dose. The rearrangement links TRBV9 to TRBJ2-2; D possibly matches TRBD1 or TRBD2 (5 bases each). This sequence originates from an adult who received the AZD1222 COVID-19 vaccine. The DNA for the CDR3 is TGTGCCAGCAAGGACGGGGCGGCCGCCACCGGGGAGCTGTTTTTT. It yields the protein CASKDGAAATGELFF. Filled out from reference TRBV9 and TRBJ2-2, the complete variable domain reads DSGVTQTPKHLITATGQRVTLRCSPRSGDLSVYWYQQSLDQGLQFLIQYYNGEERAKGNILERFSAQQFPDLHSELNLSSLELGDSALYFCASKDGAAATGELFFGEGSRLTVL.